The 10 T cell receptor beta chains given below trace back to one sample, sequenced in a study of shared clonotypes between healthy human individuals. Sequenced by immunoSEQ multiplex PCR; TCRdb stores in-frame clones only, minus some. The sample records about 1 million clones, more than 60% being singletons. The specimen sequenced was memory CD4+ T cells sorted from blood. Noted subset: CD45RA-negative fraction. The receptors were gathered from a man in his late teens or twenties in good health.

The J gene is TRBJ1-2, the V gene TRBV16; D is uncertain. Trimming took 0 bases from V and 4 from J, leaving 6 bases between them. Per the germline V gene, CDR1 is KGHSY and CDR2 is FQNENV. There are 13 residues in the CDR3. CDR3 region: CASSQSTGYGYTF. The CDR3 DNA follows: TGTGCCAGCAGCCAATCTACGGGCTATGGCTACACCTTC.

This clone turned up a few times. The chain couples TRBV7-8 to TRBJ1-1, with D maybe TRBD1 (5 bases). V lost 5 bases, J lost 0 bases, and 16 bases lay in between. The germline V gene encodes CDR1 SGHVS and CDR2 FQNEAQ. This CDR3 comprises 16 residues. Here the CDR3 reads CASSARDAGMNTEAFF. The DNA of the CDR3 is TGTGCCAGCAGCGCACGGGACGCGGGTATGAACACTGAAGCTTTCTTT.

The rearrangement links TRBV5-4 to TRBJ2-1; 8 bases map to TRBD2. The CDR3 loop spans 15 amino acids. Trimming at V came to 2 bases and at J to 7 bases, leaving 8 bases not matched to a gene. The germline V gene encodes CDR1 SGHNT and CDR2 YYREEE (reference sequence). The CDR3 region is CASSFDSSGSNEQFF. The CDR3 nucleotides are TGTGCCAGCAGCTTTGACTCAAGCGGGAGTAATGAGCAGTTCTTC.

The chain employs TRBV11-1 and TRBJ2-1, with 13 bases lining up with TRBD2. V dropped 5 bases and J dropped 6; count of bases not matched to a gene: 4. CDR3 length equals 15 residues. Germline CDR1 and CDR2: SGHAT and FQDESV (reference sequence). CDR3 nucleotide sequence: TGTGCCAGCAGCCAGACTAGCGGGGGGAGCAATGAGCAGTTCTTC. Translated, it gives CASSQTSGGSNEQFF.

The rearrangement links TRBV30 to TRBJ2-7; the D gene is possibly TRBD1 (6 bases). The CDR3 is made up of 13 amino acids. CDR1 and CDR2 (germline): GTSNPN, SVGIG (reference sequence). V gave up 6 bases and J gave up 2 bases, with 14 bases separating them. DNA for the CDR3: TGTGCCTGTTCGACAGGAGGTACCTACGAGCAGTACTTC. Translation gives CACSTGGTYEQYF.

This chain joins TRBV20-1 and TRBJ2-3, with D possibly matching TRBD2 (5 bases). Germline values: CDR1 DFQATT, CDR2 SNEGSKA (reference sequence). There are 11 residues in the CDR3. The V end lost 5 bases, the J end lost 5 bases, and 8 bases lay between the germline ends. The CDR3: CSAVGLDTQYF. The CDR3 DNA sequence: TGCAGTGCTGTTGGACTAGATACGCAGTATTTT.

J is TRBJ2-3 and V is TRBV18; D gene unclear. The CDR3 covers 14 residues. V lost 5 bases, J lost 2 bases, and 11 bases lay in between. The germline CDR1 and CDR2 sequences are KGHSH and LQKENI. CDR3 DNA sequence: TGTGCCAGCTCAGCCAACAGTCCCACAGATACGCAGTATTTT. Its translation: CASSANSPTDTQYF. Complete variable domain (other parts from reference TRBV18 and TRBJ2-3): NAGVMQNPRHLVRRRGQEARLRCSPMKGHSHVYWYRQLPEEGLKFMVYLQKENIIDESGMPKERFSAEFPKEGPSILRIQQVVRGDSAAYFCASSANSPTDTQYFGPGTRLTVL.

V usage is TRBV20-1 and J usage is TRBJ1-4; D ambiguous. The CDR3 totals 11 residues. Trimming took 6 bases from V and 12 from J, leaving 14 bases between them. Looked up from germline, CDR1 is DFQATT and CDR2 is SNEGSKA (reference sequence). The CDR3 is CSAPGHRELFF. Here the CDR3 DNA reads TGCAGTGCCCCGGGTCACCGGGAACTGTTTTTT.

The count of this clone is one. The chain is built from TRBV13 and TRBJ2-5; 9 nucleotides align to TRBD1. Germline V gene lookup returns CDR1 PRHDT and CDR2 FYEKMQ (reference sequence). V dropped 5 bases and J dropped 0; count of bases not matched to a gene: 7. This CDR3 comprises 16 residues. CDR3: CASSARTGAYQETQYF. In DNA, the CDR3 is TGTGCCAGCAGCGCAAGGACAGGGGCTTACCAAGAGACCCAGTACTTC.

V gene TRBV4-3 combines with J gene TRBJ1-3; perhaps TRBD1 as D (6 bases). The CDR3 has 15 residues. Germline V gene sequence: CDR1 LGHNA, CDR2 YSLEER. The germline V and J ends were trimmed by 4 bases and 0 bases, with 10 bases remaining between them. The CDR3 sequence is CASSRDRFSGNTIYF. CDR3 bases: TGCGCCAGCAGCCGAGACAGGTTCTCTGGAAACACCATATATTTT.